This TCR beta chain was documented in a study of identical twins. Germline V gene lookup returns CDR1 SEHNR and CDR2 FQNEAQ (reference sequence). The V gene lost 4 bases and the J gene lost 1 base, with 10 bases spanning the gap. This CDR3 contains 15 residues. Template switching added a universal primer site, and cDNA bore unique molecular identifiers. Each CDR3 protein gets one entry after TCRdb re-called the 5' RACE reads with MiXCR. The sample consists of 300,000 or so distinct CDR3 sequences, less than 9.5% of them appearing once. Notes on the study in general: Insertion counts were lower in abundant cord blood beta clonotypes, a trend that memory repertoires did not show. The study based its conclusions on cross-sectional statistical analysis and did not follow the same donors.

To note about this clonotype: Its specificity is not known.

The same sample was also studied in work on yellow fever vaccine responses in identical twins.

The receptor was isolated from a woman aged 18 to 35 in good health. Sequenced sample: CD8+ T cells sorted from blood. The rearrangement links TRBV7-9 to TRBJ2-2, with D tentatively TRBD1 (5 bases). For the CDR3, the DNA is TGTGCCAGCAGCTCAACGCAGGGGAACACCGGGGAGCTGTTTTTT. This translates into CASSSTQGNTGELFF. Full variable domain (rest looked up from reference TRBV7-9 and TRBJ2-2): DTGVSQNPRHKITKRGQNVTFRCDPISEHNRLYWYRQTLGQGPEFLTYFQNEAQLEKSRLLSDRFSAERPKGSFSTLEIQRTEQGDSAMYLCASSSTQGNTGELFFGEGSRLTVL.